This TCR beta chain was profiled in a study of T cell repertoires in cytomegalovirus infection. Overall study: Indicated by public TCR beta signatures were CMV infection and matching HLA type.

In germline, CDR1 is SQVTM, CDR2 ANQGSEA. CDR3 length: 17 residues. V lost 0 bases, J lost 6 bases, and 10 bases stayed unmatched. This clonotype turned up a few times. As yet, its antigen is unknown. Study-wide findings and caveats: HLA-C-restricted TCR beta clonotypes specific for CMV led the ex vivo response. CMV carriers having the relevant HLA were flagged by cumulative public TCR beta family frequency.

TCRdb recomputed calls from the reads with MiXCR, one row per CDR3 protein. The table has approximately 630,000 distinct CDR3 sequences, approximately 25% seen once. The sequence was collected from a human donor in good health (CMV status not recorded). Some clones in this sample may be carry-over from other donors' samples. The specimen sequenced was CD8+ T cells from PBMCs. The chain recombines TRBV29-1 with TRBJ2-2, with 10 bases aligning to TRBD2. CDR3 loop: CSVEDRGLAGAAGELFF. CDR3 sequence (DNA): TGCAGCGTTGAAGATCGGGGCCTAGCGGGGGCGGCCGGGGAGCTGTTTTTT.